Listed here are 15 T cell receptor beta chains from one sample, sequenced in a study of early T cells in non-severe SARS-CoV-2 infection. MiXCR, run by TCRdb on the 5' RACE reads, gives a single entry per CDR3 protein. This table holds 25,000 to 30,000 distinct CDR3 sequences, approximately 4.8% found once. Material for sequencing was whole blood. The source is an adult who was a healthcare worker with PCR-confirmed SARS-CoV-2 infection or an uninfected control (not recorded which).

This clonotype was seen ten or more times. The DNA for the CDR3 is TGTGCCAGCGCAAGCTATGGCTACACCTTC. Amino acids: CASASYGYTF. The chain employs TRBV2 and TRBJ1-2; no clear D gene. Trimming cost V 8 bases and J 4 bases, with 5 bases left between them. There are 10 residues in the CDR3. Germline loops: CDR1 SNHLY, CDR2 FYNNEI.

This clonotype was counted ten times or more. The CDR3 reads CASSPGLGRTDTQYF. The CDR3, as DNA: TGTGCCAGCAGTCCGGGTCTGGGGCGCACAGATACGCAGTATTTT. The chain links TRBV7-6 to TRBJ2-3; D possibly corresponds to TRBD1 (5 bases). This CDR3 spans 15 amino acids. V lost 6 bases to trimming and J lost 1 base, with 14 bases between them. Germline values: CDR1 SGHVS, CDR2 FNYEAQ.

The table lists this clonotype with many counts. This chain links TRBV5-1 with TRBJ2-7, with D perhaps TRBD2 (6 bases). Trimming took 3 bases from V and 3 from J, leaving 16 bases between them. There are 15 residues in the CDR3. Germline loops: CDR1 SGHRS, CDR2 YFSETQ. The CDR3, as DNA: TGCGCCAGCAGCTGGGGTGGTCAGGGAGGCTACGAGCAGTACTTC. This gives the protein CASSWGGQGGYEQYF.

The sample holds a few counts of this clonotype. The rearrangement joins TRBV10-2 to TRBJ2-5; D tentatively fits TRBD1 or TRBD2 (5 bases each). Germline lookup yields CDR1 WSHSY and CDR2 SAAADI. The CDR3 runs to 16 residues. Trimming removed 3 bases from V and 1 base from J, with 15 bases in between. DNA of the CDR3: TGCGCCAGCAGTGACAACCGGGGCTTCTTCCAAGAGACCCAGTACTTC. Protein sequence: CASSDNRGFFQETQYF.

In this sample, this clonotype turned up many times. The chain combines TRBV5-1 with TRBJ2-5; 8 bases fit TRBD2. Germline-derived CDR1 and CDR2 are SGHRS and YFSETQ. The CDR3 length is 14 residues. Trimming at V came to 1 base and at J to 5 bases, leaving 4 bases not matched to a gene. In DNA form, the CDR3 reads TGCGCCAGCAGCTTGTCGAGCGGGGGTGAGACCCAGTACTTC. It specifies CASSLSSGGETQYF.

Sample share makes this clonotype medium-sized. V is TRBV6-1 and J is TRBJ2-1; D may be TRBD2 (6 bases). This CDR3 has 14 amino acids. Germline V gene data show CDR1 as MNHNS and CDR2 as SASEGT. V was cut by 6 bases and J by 1 base, with 10 bases left in between. Here the CDR3 reads CASRDYISYNEQFF. DNA of the CDR3: TGTGCCAGCAGGGACTACATATCCTACAATGAGCAGTTCTTC.

At least ten counts were recorded for this clonotype. The chain carries TRBV29-1 and TRBJ2-1, with TRBD1 as a possible D gene (5 bases). V was trimmed by 4 bases and J by 8 bases, leaving 12 bases between them. CDR1 is SQVTM and CDR2 is ANQGSEA in the germline V gene. The CDR3 has 12 residues. CDR3 in DNA: TGCAGCGTTGTCCCAGGGTTGGATGAGCAGTTCTTC. Its protein product is CSVVPGLDEQFF.

This clonotype is termed medium-sized. The V gene is TRBV29-1, the J gene TRBJ1-5; no clear D gene. Trimming took off 5 bases at V and 7 bases at J, with 12 bases between the two ends. CDR3 length: 12 amino acids. The germline V gene encodes CDR1 SQVTM and CDR2 ANQGSEA. CDR3 sequence: CSVREVGQPQHF. The DNA for the CDR3 is TGCAGCGTTCGGGAGGTCGGACAGCCCCAGCATTTT.

A few counts support this clonotype. V is TRBV6-6 and J is TRBJ2-1, with 9 bases fitting TRBD2. Germline V gene sequence: CDR1 MNHNY, CDR2 SVGAGI (reference sequence). The V and J ends lost 4 bases and 6 bases, in that order; junction bases with no gene match: 10. The CDR3 covers 16 residues. The CDR3 bases are TGTGCCAGCAGTTCGGGGACTAGCCACCGGCCCAATGAGCAGTTCTTC. Translating it yields CASSSGTSHRPNEQFF.

This clonotype was observed many times. V usage is TRBV29-1 and J usage is TRBJ1-1; 7 positions match TRBD1. Germline-derived CDR1 and CDR2 are SQVTM and ANQGSEA. J lost 2 bases, V lost 6 bases, and 6 bases had no gene match. The CDR3 consists of 13 residues. The CDR3 sequence: CSVETGSNTEAFF. The CDR3 DNA is TGCAGCGTAGAGACAGGGAGTAACACTGAAGCTTTCTTT.

This clonotype appeared many times. This chain connects TRBV4-3 to TRBJ1-2; 8 bases are a match to TRBD1. Per the germline V gene, CDR1 is LGHNA and CDR2 is YSLEER. This CDR3 comprises 15 residues. J was trimmed by 0 bases and V by 4 bases; bases with no gene match: 4. The DNA of the CDR3 is TGCGCCAGCAGCCTACGGACAGGGACTAACTATGGCTACACCTTC. It encodes CASSLRTGTNYGYTF.

This clonotype was counted many times. The chain joins TRBV25-1 to TRBJ1-4; no reliable D call. The germline V gene encodes CDR1 MGHDK and CDR2 SYGVNS. CDR3 length equals 15 residues. Trimming pared 6 bases from V and 0 bases from J, leaving 11 bases between. CDR3 in DNA: TGTGCCAGCAGCCCCCGGCAGACAACTAATGAAAAACTGTTTTTT. Residues: CASSPRQTTNEKLFF. Looking up the rest from reference TRBV25-1 and TRBJ1-4 gives the full variable domain: EADIYQTPRYLVIGTGKKITLECSQTMGHDKMYWYQQDPGMELHLIHYSYGVNSTEKGDLSSESTVSRIRTEHFPLTLESARPSHTSQYLCASSPRQTTNEKLFFGSGTQLSVL.

Details on this clonotype: This may be a read error: a much more frequent sequence differs by one nucleotide. The chain links TRBV12-3 or TRBV12-4 to TRBJ2-5; 8 positions agree with TRBD1. The CDR3 is made up of 21 amino acids. The CDR3 DNA reads TGTGCCAGCTGTTTTGGACAGGGATCCAGTAGAGCGGAAATGTACCAAGAGACCCAGTACTTC. The encoded protein is CASCFGQGSSRAEMYQETQYF.

This clonotype was counted ten times or more. The chain couples TRBV7-8 to TRBJ2-2; TRBD1 agrees at 7 bases. Germline values: CDR1 SGHVS, CDR2 FQNEAQ. CDR3 length equals 16 residues. The V and J ends lost 5 bases and 1 base, in that order; junction bases with no gene match: 7. The DNA of the CDR3 is TGTGCCAGCAGCCACCCCGGGACAGTGAACACCGGGGAGCTGTTTTTT. Amino acids: CASSHPGTVNTGELFF.

Many counts were recorded for this clonotype. CDR3 DNA: TGTGCCAGCAGTTTAGCCGGGGGCGGGAACACTGAAGCTTTCTTT. This gives the protein CASSLAGGGNTEAFF. The V gene is TRBV12-3 or TRBV12-4, the J gene TRBJ1-1; a possible D gene is TRBD1 (6 bases). With 0 bases removed from V and 1 base from J, the gap between germline ends came to 9 bases. The CDR3 spans 15 residues.